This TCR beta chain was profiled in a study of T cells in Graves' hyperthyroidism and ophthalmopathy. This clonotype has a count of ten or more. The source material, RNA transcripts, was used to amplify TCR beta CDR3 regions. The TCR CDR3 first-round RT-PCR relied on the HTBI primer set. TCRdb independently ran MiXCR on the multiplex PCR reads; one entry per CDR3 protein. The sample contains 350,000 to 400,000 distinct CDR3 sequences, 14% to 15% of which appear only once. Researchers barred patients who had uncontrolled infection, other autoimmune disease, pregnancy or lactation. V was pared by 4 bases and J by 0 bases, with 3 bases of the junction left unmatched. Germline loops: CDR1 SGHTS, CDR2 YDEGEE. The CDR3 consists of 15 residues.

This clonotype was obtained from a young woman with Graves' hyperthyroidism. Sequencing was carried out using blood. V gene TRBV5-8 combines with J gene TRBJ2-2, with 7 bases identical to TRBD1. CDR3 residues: CASSGQVANTGELFF. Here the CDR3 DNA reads TGTGCCAGCAGCGGACAGGTCGCGAACACCGGGGAGCTGTTTTTT.